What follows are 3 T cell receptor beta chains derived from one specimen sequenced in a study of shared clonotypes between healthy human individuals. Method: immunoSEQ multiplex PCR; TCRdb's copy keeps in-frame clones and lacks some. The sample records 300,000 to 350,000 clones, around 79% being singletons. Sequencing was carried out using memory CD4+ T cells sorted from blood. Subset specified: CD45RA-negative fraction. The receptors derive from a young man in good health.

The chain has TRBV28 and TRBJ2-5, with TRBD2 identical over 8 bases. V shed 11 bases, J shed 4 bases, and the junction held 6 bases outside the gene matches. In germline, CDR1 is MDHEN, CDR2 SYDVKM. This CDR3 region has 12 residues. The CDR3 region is CAVLTSAETQYF. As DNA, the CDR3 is TGTGCCGTGCTGACTAGCGCAGAGACCCAGTACTTC.

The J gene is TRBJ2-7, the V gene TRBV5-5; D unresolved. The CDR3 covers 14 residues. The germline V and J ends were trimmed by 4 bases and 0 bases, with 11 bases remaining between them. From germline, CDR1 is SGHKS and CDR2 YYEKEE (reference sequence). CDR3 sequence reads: CASSRAIDSYEQYF. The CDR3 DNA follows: TGTGCCAGCAGCCGGGCTATAGACTCCTACGAGCAGTACTTC.

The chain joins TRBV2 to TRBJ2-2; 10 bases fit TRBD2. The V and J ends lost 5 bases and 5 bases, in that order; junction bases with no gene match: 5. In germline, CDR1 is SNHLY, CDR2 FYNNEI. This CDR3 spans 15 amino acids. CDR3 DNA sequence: TGTGCCAGCAGTTCATCTAGCGGGAGAACCGGGGAGCTGTTTTTT. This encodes CASSSSSGRTGELFF.